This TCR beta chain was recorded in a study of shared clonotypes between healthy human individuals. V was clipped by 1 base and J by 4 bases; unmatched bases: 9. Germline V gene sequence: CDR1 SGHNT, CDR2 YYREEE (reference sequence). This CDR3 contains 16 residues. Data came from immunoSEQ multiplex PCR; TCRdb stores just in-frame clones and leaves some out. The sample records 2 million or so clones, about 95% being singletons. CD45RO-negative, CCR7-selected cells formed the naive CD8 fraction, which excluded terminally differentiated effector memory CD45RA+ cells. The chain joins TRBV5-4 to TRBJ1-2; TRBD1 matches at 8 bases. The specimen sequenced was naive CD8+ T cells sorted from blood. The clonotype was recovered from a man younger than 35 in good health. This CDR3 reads CASSLPGQGPIYGYTF. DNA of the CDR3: TGTGCCAGCAGCTTGCCCGGACAGGGCCCGATCTATGGCTACACCTTC.